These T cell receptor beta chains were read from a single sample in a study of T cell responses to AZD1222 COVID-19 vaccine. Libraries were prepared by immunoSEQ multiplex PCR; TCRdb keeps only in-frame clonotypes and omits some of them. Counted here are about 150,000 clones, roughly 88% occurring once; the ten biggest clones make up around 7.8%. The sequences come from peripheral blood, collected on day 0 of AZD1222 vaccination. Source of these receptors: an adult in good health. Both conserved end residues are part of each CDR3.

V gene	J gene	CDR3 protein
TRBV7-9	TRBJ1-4	CASSLEYIATNEKLFF
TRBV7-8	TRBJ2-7	CASSLPLRFATSYEQYF
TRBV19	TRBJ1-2	CASRSGGQGQYGYTF
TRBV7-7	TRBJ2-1	CASSQTGSYNEQFF
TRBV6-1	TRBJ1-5	CASSEARGAFSNQPQHF
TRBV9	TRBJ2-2	CASRSLTRELFF
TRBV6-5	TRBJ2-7	CASRFRDRTAYEQYF
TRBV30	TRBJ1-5	CAWSGPGVSNQPQHF
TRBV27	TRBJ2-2	CASSQESWTGTGELFF
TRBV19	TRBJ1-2	CASSAGQGFSYGYTF
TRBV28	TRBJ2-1	CASNGLYSYNEQFF
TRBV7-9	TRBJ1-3	CASSLGENTIYF
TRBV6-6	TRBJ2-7	CASSALISSYEQYF
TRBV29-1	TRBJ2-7	CSVGVTYEQYF
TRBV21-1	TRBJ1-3	CARVCRGAGNTIYF
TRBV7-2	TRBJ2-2	CASSPTRDRANTGELFF
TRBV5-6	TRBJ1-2	CASTRDRNANYGYTF
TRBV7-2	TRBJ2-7	CASSSSGADLPYEQYF
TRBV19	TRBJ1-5	CASTSRDREEYSNQPQHF
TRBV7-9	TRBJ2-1	CASSLDEGNEQFF
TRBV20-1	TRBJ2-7	CSASQPPYEQYF
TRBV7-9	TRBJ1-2	CASSLTGYGYTF
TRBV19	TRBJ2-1	CASMGRASPLVEEQFF
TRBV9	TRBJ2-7	CASSVGWTDSYEQYF
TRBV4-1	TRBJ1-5	CASSLGQGAIQPQHF
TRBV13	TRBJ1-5	CASSFGGNQPQHF
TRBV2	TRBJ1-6	CASSDGQIRQSPLHF
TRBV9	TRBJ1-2	CASSVGQGPPGGYTF
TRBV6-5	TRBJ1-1	CASSSGGLTEAFF